This TCR beta chain was profiled in a study of blood T cell repertoires in COVID-19. Study details: COVID-19 samples, acute and convalescent, were from the United States, Italy and Spain.

Per the germline V gene, CDR1 is MNHEY and CDR2 is SVGAGI. V was pared by 0 bases and J by 4 bases, with 16 bases between. CDR3 length: 16 residues. Source study methods: Reference gene primer amplification gave nucleated cell count estimates. Measured with immunoSEQ multiplex PCR; TCRdb has only the in-frame clones, and not every one. That table gives V, J and clone size, and the DNA gave D and trimming. This sample has roughly 200,000 clones, with less than 95% found just once. Followed longitudinally, the Seattle patients had been enrolled during active infection. Sequenced material: peripheral blood. This clonotype was obtained from a man aged 25-45 years with COVID-19, enrolled during active disease. The V call is TRBV6-5, the J call TRBJ2-7; TRBD2 might be the D (7 bases). The CDR3 nucleotides read TGTGCCAGCAGTTACTCGATTACAGGGAGGGTTTACGAGCAGTACTTC. It specifies CASSYSITGRVYEQYF.